Below, one TCR beta chain is given with its context. The V gene lost 3 bases and the J gene lost 8 bases, with 11 bases spanning the gap. CDR1 and CDR2 (germline): MNHEY, SMNVEV (reference sequence). The length of the CDR3 is 13 residues. This sample is drawn from a study of cytomegalovirus exposure and HLA in healthy donors. The PCR made use of 60 Vbeta and 13 Jbeta primers. In the source study's methods: Among the unique TCR beta chains that a later analysis counted, about 81 million in all, about 10 million were shared. Here immunoSEQ multiplex PCR was the method, and the copy in TCRdb shows in-frame clones only, minus some. V and J calls and clone size come straight from that table; D and trimming were deduced from the DNA. The sample gives some 130,000 clones, about 82% of which show up once; about 4.4% is in the top ten.

V is TRBV27 and J is TRBJ1-5, with a tentative D call TRBD1 (5 bases). The material sequenced was PBMCs. The clonotype originates from a man under 40 in good health. CDR3 in amino acids: CASSLRRAEPQHF. In DNA form, the CDR3 reads TGTGCCAGCAGTTTGCGCAGGGCAGAGCCCCAGCATTTT.